The 4 T cell receptor beta chains given below trace back to one sample, sequenced in a study of blood T cell repertoires in COVID-19. The repertoire was sequenced with immunoSEQ multiplex PCR; TCRdb's copy has only in-frame clones and lacks some. The sample contains under 60,000 clones, over 65% of which appear only once. Input material: peripheral blood. These receptors all stem from a human donor in a cohort sampled during active COVID-19.

This CDR3 reads CASSHHSGGYTGELFF. The CDR3 DNA follows: TGCGCCAGCAGCCATCATAGCGGGGGCTACACCGGGGAGCTGTTTTTT. The chain couples TRBV4-3 to TRBJ2-2; 9 positions match TRBD2. Trimming cost V 3 bases and J 3 bases; bases outside gene matches: 5. The CDR3 loop spans 16 amino acids. CDR1 LGHNA and CDR2 YSLEER come from the germline V gene.

The chain joins TRBV4-2 to TRBJ2-1, with TRBD2 matching over 11 bases. The V and J ends lost 0 bases and 8 bases, in that order; junction bases with no gene match: 6. CDR1 is LGHNA, CDR2 YNFKEQ, per germline. This CDR3 is 16 amino acids long. This CDR3 is CASSQEDLAGGHEQFF. The CDR3 DNA sequence: TGTGCCAGCAGCCAAGAAGACCTAGCGGGGGGCCATGAGCAGTTCTTC.

The chain employs TRBV3-1 (or the pseudogene TRBV3-2) and TRBJ1-1, with 8 nucleotides matching TRBD1. CDR1 is LGHDT, CDR2 YNNKEL, per germline (reference sequence). V shed 4 bases, J shed 0 bases, and the junction held 7 bases outside the gene matches. CDR3 length: 16 residues. CDR3 nucleotides: TGTGCCAGCAGCCCAATCCGGACAGGGTTGAACACTGAAGCTTTCTTT. Translated, it gives CASSPIRTGLNTEAFF.

The chain is built from TRBV7-2 and TRBJ2-2; 8 nucleotides agree with TRBD2. With V trimmed by 8 bases and J by 4 bases, 0 bases remained unmatched. Germline CDR1 is SGHTA and CDR2 is FQGNSA. The CDR3 consists of 12 residues. The CDR3 protein is CASLAGTGELFF. CDR3 DNA: TGTGCCAGCCTAGCGGGCACCGGGGAGCTGTTTTTT.